This paragraph reports one TCR beta chain. This clonotype was picked up a small number of times. Its antigen remains undetermined. The record has no base qualities; no much larger clone is one base away. This sample is part of a study of regulatory T cells in long-lasting Graves disease (dated by TCRdb to the early 2020s). For the study in its entirety: Newly diagnosed Graves' disease patients had taken antithyroid drugs for less than 3 months. Peripheral blood TCR sequencing and RNA sequencing compared persistent Graves' disease patients with newly diagnosed Graves' disease patients. The study was conducted in China and was registered as a clinical trial. A total of 33 samples underwent TCR sequencing, from roughly 13 patients with persistent Graves' disease and 20 patients with newly diagnosed Graves' disease. On the study overall, not on this receptor specifically: Sequencing and analysis were limited to the TCR beta chain. Compared with newly diagnosed patients, persistent Graves' disease patients had lower TCR Shannon entropy and fewer highly expanded clones, which suggests clonal expansion. Peripheral blood alone was examined, since thyroid tissue, which constituted the primary lesion, could not be accessed. A larger number of public clonotypes was shared among persistent patients (fewer than 3,000) than among newly diagnosed patients (approximately 1,000). The authors acknowledged the small sample size as a limitation that may reduce accuracy. Preferential use of TRBV28, TRBJ1-2 and TRBJ2-5 was observed in persistent disease, whereas TRBV20-1 and TRBJ2-1 were favored in newly diagnosed disease.

The method behind the library was multiplex PCR. The sequencer listed for this sample is Illumina HiSeq 4000. iRepertoire HTBI primers and Arm-PCR amplification of CDR3 regions were used to construct TCR beta libraries. PCR products were gel purified before sequencing. In the paper's pipeline: Gene usage analysis of CDR3 amino acid clonotypes relied on the approximately 62 TRBV and around 13 TRBJ segments identified across samples. COPE and FqMerger were used to merge the filtered high-quality paired reads into contigs. BLAST was used to align contigs to IMGT TRBV, TRBD and TRBJ reference genes, and CDR3 was defined according to IMGT. Any clonotype with a frequency above 0.1% was counted as a highly expanded clone. Repertoire diversity was measured by Shannon entropy, and V-J evenness by the Gini coefficient. A clonotype found in more than one individual was treated as public. Using fastp trimming at Q25 and MiXCR clonotype assembly, TCRdb reanalyzed the public sequencing data and kept in-frame beta chains. Entries are consolidated by CDR3 protein sequence, retaining the most common genes and DNA. For this entry, the V and J calls and clone size follow TCRdb and not the study's own pipeline. For this sample the table gives a few hundred thousand distinct CDR3 sequences, of which 10% to 15% were detected only once. The ten largest clones represent approximately 17% of the sample.

CDR1 and CDR2, looked up from the germline V gene, are SGHAT and FQNNGV. The CDR3, from cysteine to phenylalanine, totals 12 residues. Of the read, only the CDR3 DNA is kept; its 36 bases are in frame from base 1. The time point label here, explained by the study, means: newly diagnosed GD, antithyroid drugs for less than 3 months. RNA was extracted from PBMCs in TRIzol for both TCR sequencing and RNA sequencing. The diagnosis of Graves' disease was made according to American Thyroid Association guidelines. Patients for the study were recruited at an endocrinology department in Xi'an, China. From each patient, around 8.3 milliliters of peripheral blood was collected into an EDTA anticoagulant tube. Ficoll Paque Plus density gradient separation was used to isolate PBMCs, and no additional T cell sorting was done. An Agilent 2100 Bioanalyzer and agarose gel were used to assess RNA quality, and a NanoDrop 2000 was used to measure RNA concentration.

This sample also belongs to another study, concerning T cells in Graves' hyperthyroidism and ophthalmopathy. In that second paper, the authors write: Stable Graves' hyperthyroidism was defined as the absence of progression to ophthalmopathy over 18 months of follow-up. Hyperthyroidism patients were newly diagnosed, with disease duration under 2 months, and aged 18 to 65 years. Any patient with an uncontrolled infection, another autoimmune disease, pregnancy or lactation was excluded. Clinical symptoms, serum thyroxine and TRAb, thyroid ultrasound, and orbital computed tomography formed the basis for the diagnoses. A first-round RT-PCR of the TCR CDR3 used the HTBI primer set with the Qiagen OneStep RT-PCR kit. Most expanded thyroid clonotypes (frequency above 0.001) were also found in blood, which suggests that blood repertoires may mirror thyroid immune responses. A model built on a 13 V-J signature distinguished ophthalmopathy from stable hyperthyroidism, reaching about 88% sensitivity and 81% to 83% specificity in cross-validation and 80%/75% in testing. In validation, the model predicted progression to ophthalmopathy a median of approximately 6.6 months before onset, with roughly 71% sensitivity and just under 75% specificity. To identify distinguishing TCR V-J signatures, a discovery cohort of 90 to 100 patients was used, comprising 43 with Graves' ophthalmopathy and 55 to 65 with stable Graves' hyperthyroidism. An independent validation cohort of 18 to 20 hyperthyroidism patients and over 15 patients who later progressed to ophthalmopathy tested prospective prediction of ophthalmopathy. The approximately 98 discovery patients were randomly divided into training and test sets at a 7:3 ratio. In several Graves' hyperthyroidism patients, the study also compared T-cell repertoires from thyroid tissue with T-cell repertoires from blood. Following sampling, methimazole starting at 30 mg daily was given to hyperthyroidism patients, and high-dose intravenous methylprednisolone was given to ophthalmopathy patients. Libraries were constructed in a second round of multiplex PCR, after which size selection and purification were performed. Libraries were sequenced paired-end with 100 bp reads on an Illumina HiSeq2000. SOAPnuke was used to process the raw data, throwing out any read that contained adapters or uncalled bases, had a mean Phred below 15, or lacked an exact constant-primer or identifier match. COPE v1.2.5 was used to merge high-quality paired reads, and clonotypes were defined as unique nucleotide sequences. MiTCR v1.1 was used to align the clonotypes against IMGT TRBV, TRBD and TRBJ reference segments. The analysis included only V-J combinations with a frequency above 0.0001, which together covered 99% to 99.2% of the repertoires. The TCS score was defined as F50 (clonal expansion) divided by E x V (chaos), with BLOSUM62-based TCRdist calculated between CDR3 peptides within each V-J. Welch's t-statistics and random forest reduced 500 to 650 V-J features to 10 to 15, which were used in a naive Bayes classifier (R e1071). Sample size was not statistically predetermined, and investigators were not blinded to group allocation. TCR Vbeta CDR3 sequencing of 120 to 150 peripheral blood samples (under 45 ophthalmopathy, under 80 hyperthyroidism and roughly 17 progressor patients) is reported in the paper.

Source: peripheral blood mononuclear cells (PBMCs), taken at new diagnosis, from a patient treated with antithyroid drugs. Recombination connected TRBV11-2 to TRBJ2-3, with 7 bases in between that match TRBD1. Gene TRBJ1-1 matches the end of the DNA better, so the J call may be wrong. The source of this sequence is a woman aged 18 to 35 with Graves disease. Donor details come from another sample of the same person, matched by shared clones. This receptor carries the CDR3 CASSYRGPRAFF. Here is the DNA: TGTGCCAGCAGTTACAGGGGCCCTCGTGCTTTCTTT.